A few counts support the clone carrying this T cell receptor (beta chain). The sample is drawn from a study of early T cells in non-severe SARS-CoV-2 infection. TCRdb itself ran the 5' RACE reads through MiXCR, one entry per CDR3 protein. The sample lists fewer than 75,000 distinct CDR3 sequences, 20% to 25% occurring once. Sequenced here: whole blood, sampled at baseline. This receptor was identified in an adult who was a healthcare worker with PCR-confirmed SARS-CoV-2 infection or an uninfected control (not recorded which).

The CDR3 nucleotides are TGTGCCAGCAGCGCGCGGGGGACTAGCTACAATGAGCAGTTCTTC. Amino acids: CASSARGTSYNEQFF. V usage is TRBV3-1 and J usage is TRBJ2-1; 8 bases align to TRBD2. V lost 5 bases, J lost 3 bases, and 6 bases stayed unmatched. Per germline, CDR1 LGHDT and CDR2 YNNKEL (reference sequence). CDR3 length equals 15 residues.